This T cell receptor (beta chain) was profiled in a study of blood T cell repertoires in COVID-19. Across the study: Material from acute and convalescent COVID-19 was sourced from the United States, Italy and Spain.

Original analysis: It was from reference gene primer amplification that nucleated cell counts were estimated. The method was immunoSEQ multiplex PCR; TCRdb's version includes in-frame clones alone and lacks a portion of them. V, J and clone size are those of that table, while D and trimming were read from the DNA. Found here are about 470,000 clones, about 90% of them singletons; the top ten hold 0.7%. Cohort placement rested on clinical history that participants reported themselves. Donors in Cohort 3 counted as recovered after two negative PCRs, clearance, or symptom resolution. The CDR3 covers 15 residues. The V end was cut by 5 bases, the J end by 7 bases, with 20 bases between. Germline CDR1 reads MNHEY; CDR2 reads SVGAGI.

The chain uses TRBV6-5 and TRBJ1-1; no reliable D call. Sequenced material: PBMCs or T cells enriched from blood (not recorded which). This TCR came from a woman aged 18-29 years who had recovered from COVID-19. CDR3 DNA sequence: TGTGCCAGCAGTCCCCAGTTGGGCAGGCAAGGTGAAGCTTTCTTT. This gives the protein CASSPQLGRQGEAFF.